The table lists the clone carrying this TCR beta chain with many counts. This CDR3 region has 12 residues. V dropped 3 bases and J dropped 8 bases, with 10 bases sitting between them. This record comes from a study of T cells after yellow fever vaccination. Synthesis of TCR cDNA relied on 5'RACE template switching, which attached a universal primer site and UMIs. From the 5' RACE reads, TCRdb called clonotypes with MiXCR, one entry per CDR3 protein. This table has roughly 100,000 distinct CDR3 sequences, 8.9% appearing once. This TCR came from a man aged 18 to 29 who received the YFV17D yellow fever vaccine. This material consisted of CD8+ T cells not binding an NS4B(214-222) dextramer, sorted from PBMCs, taken about 2 weeks after the first yellow fever vaccination. The chain combines TRBV12-3 or TRBV12-4 with TRBJ1-1; D is undetermined. In DNA, the CDR3 is TGTGCCAGCAGTTTCTTCAGGACCGAAGCTTTCTTT. It is translated as CASSFFRTEAFF.